Reported below is one T cell receptor (beta chain). This clonotype was observed a few times. Its antigen is still unknown. No much larger clonotype is one base removed from it; base qualities were not supplied. From its cysteine to its phenylalanine, the CDR3 spans 15 amino acids. Solely the CDR3 DNA is kept, with 45 bases framed from the first base. Taken from the germline V gene, the CDR1 and CDR2 loops are SGHTA and FQGNSA. Trimming removed 1 base from V and 5 bases from J, leaving 14 bases between the germline ends. The entry originates in a study of response to subunit inactivated influenza vaccine listed by TCRdb under 2018. Study-wide context: Deep quantitative profiling of the T cell receptor repertoire was used in the study to follow responses to a trivalent subunit inactivated influenza vaccine. Paper-wide results and their limitations: It was suggested by the authors that each seasonal influenza vaccination may recruit only a limited number of new T cells.

The method was RT-PCR. Sequencing was performed on an Illumina HiSeq 2500. Through fastp at Q25 and MiXCR, TCRdb rebuilt clones from the public reads, retaining in-frame beta chains. Rows matching on CDR3 protein sequence are summarized as one entry with the most common DNA and genes. The sample table shows roughly 630,000 distinct CDR3 sequences, and about 14% are seen once. The ten largest clones represent about 7.4% of the sample. The specimen comprised PBMCs from blood, sampled 14 to 15 days before vaccination. The sequence links TRBV7-2 to TRBJ2-5; the D gene is possibly TRBD2, with 6 bases matching. This sequence originates from a man aged 45-60 years who received an inactivated influenza vaccine. Donor details come from another sample of the same person, matched by shared clones. Read as DNA, the sequence is TGTGCCAGCAGCTTAGATTCCGGCCGGGGGGAGACCCAGTACTTC. The resulting protein is CASSLDSGRGETQYF.